In its sample, the clone carrying this TCR beta chain was seen a few times. As yet, its antigen is unknown. The V and J ends lost 1 base and 5 bases respectively, with 12 bases between them. Germline V gene lookup returns CDR1 SGHTA and CDR2 FQGNSA. The CDR3 covers 15 residues. Reverse transcription of about 0.5 to 1 ug RNA used random hexamers. The CDR3 of TCR beta was amplified by immunoSEQ multiplex PCR across 54 Vbeta and 13 Jbeta. TCRdb called the immunoSEQ multiplex PCR reads again in MiXCR, with one record for every CDR3 protein. The repertoire has some 68,000 distinct CDR3 sequences, 85% to 95% of them found once; the top ten carry roughly 0.16%. Peripheral blood CD8+ and CD4+ T cells were profiled by TCR beta sequencing. These data are taken from a study of CD8 T cells in Susac syndrome. General observations from the study: Clonal expansion was missing from Susac syndrome CD4+ T cell repertoires.

This TCR was recovered from a human donor with Susac syndrome. V gene TRBV7-2 combines with J gene TRBJ1-5, with D possibly matching TRBD1 (6 bases). The specimen was CD4+ T cells from PBMCs. CDR3 sequence: CASSLGSGGYQPQHF. DNA of the CDR3: TGTGCCAGCAGCTTAGGGTCCGGGGGCTATCAGCCCCAGCATTTT.